This T cell receptor (beta chain) was recorded in a study of T cell responses to AZD1222 COVID-19 vaccine. Timing groups of about 4 and about 12 weeks for second doses were pooled. Data came from immunoSEQ multiplex PCR; TCRdb stores just in-frame clones and leaves some out. The sample consists of some 79,000 clones, around three quarters of them appearing once. Concerning this clone: Its specificity is unknown.

Overall study findings and caveats: Only five or six AZD1222 recipients tested seropositive at baseline. Repertoire samples came only from after the peak T cell response.

With 4 bases clipped from V and 0 bases from J, the junction kept 8 bases outside the gene matches. The CDR3 length is 16 residues. The germline gives CDR1 SGHAT, CDR2 FQNNGV. The chain has TRBV11-2 and TRBJ2-7, with 8 bases matching TRBD2. The material was peripheral blood, obtained 28 days after the second AZD1222 dose. The origin of this receptor is an adult who received the AZD1222 COVID-19 vaccine. Here the CDR3 DNA reads TGTGCCAGCAGCTACGGGGGGGCGGGAAGCTCCTACGAGCAGTACTTC. Translation gives CASSYGGAGSSYEQYF.